This T cell receptor beta chain was retrieved from a study of shared T cell receptors in the human thymus. The assay was immunoSEQ multiplex PCR, and TCRdb's table has in-frame clones only and misses some. Seen here are 500,000 to 750,000 clones, 70% to 90% observed once, and the top ten hold roughly 0.0097%. This sample was also put to use in a study of human thymus T cells. As that study records: Corrective heart surgery yielded the resections from which the thymus tissue came. Thymic as well as blood repertoires seemed to favor certain V and J genes unevenly. Unrelated individuals had highly overlapping thymic repertoires, as reported in related research.

The sequence came from a boy under two years old with a congenital heart defect. Material: thymocytes.

The chain's CDR3 is CAISYLAPVTYEQYF. The DNA of the CDR3 is TGTGCCATCAGCTATCTAGCGCCTGTGACTTACGAGCAGTACTTC. The chain recombines TRBV10-3 with TRBJ2-7, with a weak D call TRBD2 (6 bases). With 6 bases removed from V and 4 bases from J, the gap between germline ends came to 19 bases. There are 15 residues in the CDR3. Germline V gene lookup returns CDR1 ENHRY and CDR2 SYGVKD.